This TCR beta chain was captured by sequencing in a study of neurological immune-mediated disorders. CDR1 SGHTA and CDR2 FQGTGA come from the germline V gene. V lost 1 base and J 1 base, leaving 10 bases between the germline ends. This CDR3 spans 15 amino acids. Via MiXCR, TCRdb re-called the 5' RACE reads, giving one row per CDR3 protein. The profile shows about 50,000 distinct CDR3 sequences, 10% of them singletons. This clonotype was counted at least ten times. The chain links TRBV7-3 to TRBJ2-5; no definite D call. The sequenced sample was PBMCs. The TCR was taken from a man between 65 and 85 years old with HTLV-1-associated myelopathy (HAM/TSP). CDR3 in DNA: TGTGCCAGCAGCTTAAACCCTGCAGGCCAAGAGACCCAGTACTTC. This codes for CASSLNPAGQETQYF.